This paragraph reports one T cell receptor (beta chain). This clonotype appeared a few times. Its binding antigen is unknown. Base qualities are not provided; no much larger clone lies one nucleotide away. The sample belongs to a study of blood T cells in healthy people across ages (dated by TCRdb to 2015 to 2017). Context from the whole study: Template switching captured roughly one uniquely barcoded TCR beta cDNA molecule per two T cells in model experiments. The study measured age-related changes in TCR beta repertoire diversity using deep sequencing normalized with unique cDNA molecular identifiers. The study analyzed two additional independent replicas of 1 million unique cDNA reads from the same blood draw for two donors, one aged 18 to 29 and one aged 80 or older. The donors were divided into four age groups: young (average about 15 years), middle-aged (roughly 40), aged (about 60) and long-lived (about 90). Overall study results and their limits: As age increased, observed TCR beta diversity per million T cells dropped in a roughly linear way, and a significant reduction was already evident by age 40. Because the CMV infection status of the donors was unknown, age-related changes in expanded clonotypes may potentially have been confounded. Estimates of total diversity based on one million sequenced T cells were regarded as lower bounds and as underestimates. A strong correlation was found between observed TCR beta diversity and the percentage of naive T cells measured by flow cytometry. The long-lived group showed more naive CD4+ T cells, fewer expanded clones and increased TCR diversity than the aged group, suggesting age selection. Because profiling used bulk unsorted PBMCs, naive and antigen-experienced compartments could not be compared conclusively.

The donors were a few dozen Caucasian individuals from Russia, aged roughly 6 to 90 years, who were systemically healthy. Each donor gave ten milliliters of peripheral blood, drawn into EDTA-treated Vacutainer tubes. Ficoll-Paque density-gradient centrifugation was used to isolate PBMCs, with at least 6.5 million obtained per sample. Total RNA, at least 6 micrograms per sample, was extracted from PBMCs with Trizol reagent. For every donor, an aliquot of PBMCs went through flow cytometry to measure the percentages of naive CD45RAhigh/CD27high T cells. The library was built by means of 5' RACE. TCRdb names Illumina HiSeq 2500 as the instrument used. A second PCR of about 6 to 12 cycles was run with a J-beta primer mix and a sample-barcoded 5' primer. Each TCR beta cDNA molecule received a unique molecular identifier from a template-switch 5' adaptor carrying 12 random nucleotides. Each sample yielded at least 2.5 million CDR3-containing paired-end reads. First-strand cDNA synthesis was performed from all RNA using the Mint cDNA synthesis kit, with priming by a TRBC-specific oligonucleotide. After uracil-DNA glycosylase treatment, a first 18-cycle PCR used universal primers M1SS and BC2_uni_R on all cDNA. Per the original workflow: For normalization, 1 million high-quality reads, each with a distinct molecular identifier, were randomly selected from each sample. Reads sharing molecular identifiers were discarded rather than binned into consensus sequences. MiTCR, run with a Q25 quality threshold and the strictest error-elimination algorithm, handled CDR3 identification, clonotype clustering and error correction. A nonparametric unseen species model using Euler transformation provided a lower-bound estimate of total TCR beta diversity. Using fastp trimming at Q25 and MiXCR clonotype assembly, TCRdb reanalyzed the public sequencing data and kept in-frame beta chains. Each entry merges the rows of one CDR3 protein and shows their most common DNA and genes. The V and J calls reflect TCRdb's pipeline rather than the authors' work. This sample is represented by about 780,000 distinct CDR3 sequences; around 24% of them were singletons. The top ten hold around 2.9% of the sample.

According to the germline V gene, CDR1 reads KGHDR and CDR2 reads SFDVKD. V has 4 bases trimmed and J has 6 bases trimmed; junction bases matching no gene number 5. The CDR3, cysteine through phenylalanine, is 15 amino acids long. Only CDR3 DNA is held: 45 bases, read in frame from base 1. These data were also filed under a second study, of T cells of mothers and their children. Looking at the second paper: The donors were nine systemically healthy Caucasian individuals, made up of three mothers and their six children. cDNA synthesis used all of the extracted RNA, with approximately 1.4 ug of RNA in each 15 ul reaction. Sample barcodes and 2-4 random nucleotides were added via the M1S primer in the second PCR. Each mother yielded over 9 million TCR beta CDR3 reads and each child 3 million or so reads. Thymic selection similarly shapes TCR recombination output in related and unrelated pairs, with minor effect from inherited differences. Related mother-child pairs always showed normalized repertoire overlap that was slightly higher than in unrelated mother-child pairs, though the difference was never significant. No persistent microchimeric T cell clones were detected, at a sensitivity of approximately 110 clones per million clonotypes. In the study, deep NGS was used to compare the TCR beta repertoires of mothers and children, and features distinguishing related mother-child pairs from unrelated individuals were sought. Mothers averaged 40 +/- 4 years of age and children averaged roughly 11 +/- 4 years. After adapter ligation was performed with NEBNext reagents, the libraries were sequenced on an Illumina HiSeq 2000 with 100+100 nt paired-end reads. To prevent cross-contamination, the mother and child libraries were prepared one month apart and sequenced in separate runs. Between 500,000 and 2,000,000 distinct TCR beta clonotypes were identified per donor. Naive TCR beta clonotypes were estimated from low-frequency clonotypes matched to each donor's FACS-determined naive share, without sorting.

This sequence originates from a boy aged 10-17 years in good health. The sequence joins TRBV24-1 to TRBJ2-1; TRBD2 lines up with 10 middle nucleotides. The sample taken for sequencing was blood. The nucleotides are TGTGCCACCAGTGAAACTAGCGGGGCCCTCAATGAGCAGTTCTTC. This encodes CATSETSGALNEQFF.